Included here is one TCR beta chain sequence, with context. Method: immunoSEQ multiplex PCR; TCRdb's copy keeps in-frame clones and lacks some. The repertoire has about 200,000 clones, approximately 94% of them found once; the top ten carry approximately 1.7%. This sample stems from a study of T cell responses to AZD1222 COVID-19 vaccine. The CDR3 length is 13 residues. Trimming left V 2 bases short and J 0 bases short, with 5 bases between. Germline loops: CDR1 LGHDT, CDR2 YNNKEL (reference sequence). Sequenced material: peripheral blood, taken 28 days after the second dose of the MenACWY control vaccine. The source of this sequence is an adult who received the MenACWY meningococcal vaccine as a control. The rearrangement links TRBV3-1 (or the pseudogene TRBV3-2) to TRBJ2-7, with D unresolved. The DNA of the CDR3 is TGTGCCAGCAGCCAAAGTTACTCCTACGAGCAGTACTTC. Residues: CASSQSYSYEQYF.